This entry lists 15 T cell receptor beta chains sequenced from one sample in a study of blood T cell repertoires in COVID-19. TCRdb keeps only in-frame clones here, not all; method: immunoSEQ multiplex PCR. The sample comprises a few hundred thousand clones, roughly 90% of which are singletons, and 4% rests with the top ten. Sequenced: peripheral blood. These receptors all come from a man in his sixties who had recovered from COVID-19.

To note about this clone: At one of its ends the junction is not consistent with the germline gene, which may arise from a read error. The rearrangement links TRBV6-5 to TRBJ1-2, with D uncertain. Germline loops: CDR1 MNHEY, CDR2 SVGAGI. The CDR3 totals 12 residues. The CDR3 DNA reads TGTGCCAGCAGTTCCCAGATCCGTCCCACAGTGTTC. It translates to CASSSQIRPTVF.

J is TRBJ2-5 and V is TRBV4-2, with 9 positions matching TRBD2. The CDR3 length is 17 residues. CDR1 is LGHNA, CDR2 YNFKEQ, per germline. The trim removed 1 base at V and 8 bases at J, leaving 14 bases unmatched. The CDR3 DNA reads as TGTGCCAGCAGCCAAGTTCTGGCGTCTAGCGGGACTGTCACCCAGTACTTC. Translated: CASSQVLASSGTVTQYF.

The genes are TRBV6-2 or TRBV6-3 and TRBJ2-3; D possibly corresponds to TRBD2 (7 bases). CDR1 is MNHEY and CDR2 is SVGEGT in the germline V gene. The CDR3 totals 16 residues. V gave up 2 bases and J gave up 8 bases, with 20 bases separating them. CDR3 in DNA: TGTGCCAGCAGTTACGGGGGGGCCGGCGTAACCCCTACGCAGTATTTT. It codes for CASSYGGAGVTPTQYF.

The chain couples TRBV5-6 to TRBJ2-7; 11 nucleotides align to TRBD1. CDR3 length: 14 residues. Germline-derived CDR1 and CDR2 are SGHDT and YYEEEE. V lost 4 bases to trimming and J lost 5 bases; unmatched junction nucleotides: 5. The DNA of the CDR3 is TGTGCCAGCAGCCCCGGGACAGGGGGTAACGAGCAGTACTTC. Protein sequence: CASSPGTGGNEQYF.

This rearrangement joins TRBV5-6 to TRBJ1-1, with unresolved D. This CDR3 comprises 11 residues. Germline CDR1 SGHDT, CDR2 YYEEEE. The V end lost 5 bases, the J end lost 4 bases, and 6 bases lay between the germline ends. The CDR3, as DNA: TGTGCCAGCAGGGGAGGCACTGAAGCTTTCTTT. This sequence encodes CASRGGTEAFF.

This clone was found a few times. The chain couples TRBV4-1 to TRBJ2-6; TRBD2 is a possible D gene (5 bases). V was clipped by 1 base and J by 10 bases, with 14 bases between them. This CDR3 has 15 amino acids. The germline V gene has CDR1 MGHRA and CDR2 YSYEKL. The CDR3 region is CASSQGSDLSNVLTF. The CDR3 DNA is TGCGCCAGCAGCCAAGGTTCGGACTTGTCAAACGTCCTGACTTTC.

V gene TRBV18 combines with J gene TRBJ1-1; tentative D call: TRBD1 (6 bases). CDR1 KGHSH and CDR2 LQKENI come from the germline V gene. V was cut by 5 bases and J by 4 bases, with 14 bases left in between. The CDR3 is 14 amino acids. The CDR3 region is CASSGAGVGTEAFF. Here the CDR3 DNA reads TGTGCCAGCTCAGGGGCAGGGGTGGGCACTGAAGCTTTCTTT.

The rearrangement links TRBV6-2 or TRBV6-3 to TRBJ2-5, with TRBD1 matching 9 bases. This CDR3 region has 17 residues. The V segment lost 6 bases and the J segment 1 base; nucleotides outside the gene matches: 12. Germline V CDR1 and CDR2: MNHEY, SVGEGT. The CDR3 reads CASSSIGTGLGQETQYF. CDR3 sequence (DNA): TGTGCCAGCAGCTCGATTGGGACAGGGCTGGGCCAAGAGACCCAGTACTTC.

The chain has TRBV5-1 and TRBJ2-1; 13 positions match TRBD2. Germline loops: CDR1 SGHRS, CDR2 YFSETQ. The J segment lost 2 bases and the V segment lost 4 bases, leaving 3 bases of the junction unmatched. The CDR3 runs 16 residues. Here the CDR3 reads CASSLGLAGTYNEQFF. CDR3 nucleotide sequence: TGCGCCAGCAGCCTGGGACTAGCGGGGACCTACAATGAGCAGTTCTTC.

The chain carries TRBV19 and TRBJ1-6, with D possibly TRBD1 on 6 matching bases. Trimming pared 1 base from V and 1 base from J, leaving 8 bases between. The CDR3 covers 16 residues. From germline, CDR1 is LNHDA and CDR2 SQIVND (reference sequence). CDR3 residues: CASSIGRGSYNSPLHF. As DNA, the CDR3 is TGTGCCAGTAGTATAGGCAGGGGATCCTATAATTCACCCCTCCACTTT.

The chain links TRBV2 to TRBJ1-1, with 8 bases that match TRBD1. Trimming cost V 6 bases and J 5 bases; bases outside gene matches: 17. Germline V gene lookup returns CDR1 SNHLY and CDR2 FYNNEI. This CDR3 is built from 17 residues. The CDR3, as DNA: TGTGCCAGCAGGTTGGACAGGGCCAGGCTTGGGAGGACTGAAGCTTTCTTT. Its translation: CASRLDRARLGRTEAFF.

The chain has TRBV5-1 and TRBJ1-2; D possibly corresponds to TRBD1 (5 bases). The CDR3 covers 15 residues. Trimming removed 5 bases at V and 5 bases at J, with 19 bases between. Per germline, CDR1 SGHRS and CDR2 YFSETQ. The CDR3 DNA sequence: TGCGCCAGCAGTTTGACCGGGACTCAGAGATATGGCTACACCTTC. This translates into CASSLTGTQRYGYTF.

This chain connects TRBV7-8 to TRBJ2-7, with TRBD1 matching over 7 bases. The V gene's germline CDR1 is SGHVS and CDR2 FQNEAQ. Trimming took 5 bases from V and 3 from J; bases not matched to a gene: 13. The CDR3 is 16 residues long. CDR3 loop: CASSQTPRTGHYEQYF. CDR3 nucleotides: TGTGCCAGCAGCCAAACCCCTAGGACAGGCCACTACGAGCAGTACTTC.

The gene calls are TRBV5-1 and TRBJ1-1; 7 bases match TRBD1. This CDR3 has 14 amino acids. J was trimmed by 4 bases and V by 7 bases; bases with no gene match: 10. The germline gives CDR1 SGHRS, CDR2 YFSETQ. Written as DNA, the CDR3 is TGCGCCAGCTCTGAGGGGGCGCAGGGCACTGAAGCTTTCTTT. Its protein is CASSEGAQGTEAFF. The full variable domain, in which reference TRBV5-1 and TRBJ1-1 provide the parts outside the CDR3, is KAGVTQTPRYLIKTRGQQVTLSCSPISGHRSVSWYQQTPGQGLQFLFEYFSETQRNKGNFPGRFSGRQFSNSRSEMNVSTLELGDSALYLCASSEGAQGTEAFFGQGTRLTVV.

The chain joins TRBV2 to TRBJ1-2; 10 bases agree with TRBD1. This CDR3 comprises 17 residues. Per germline, CDR1 SNHLY and CDR2 FYNNEI. V lost 7 bases, J lost 3 bases, and 14 bases stayed unmatched. Here the CDR3 reads CASIPWGQGKGDYGYTF. The DNA of the CDR3 is TGTGCCAGCATCCCATGGGGACAGGGGAAAGGAGACTATGGCTACACCTTC.